The source of this T cell receptor (beta chain) is a study of blood T cell repertoires in COVID-19. Study-wide context: Samples of COVID-19 (acute and convalescent) were obtained from the United States, Italy and Spain. T cells, B-cell-depleted T cells, or PBMCs supplied cDNA or gDNA.

Germline V gives CDR1 SGHDT, CDR2 YYEEEE. CDR3 size: 14 residues. Trimming pared 4 bases from V and 5 bases from J, leaving 13 bases between. Authors' methods: Scientists estimated how many nucleated cells there were by amplifying reference gene primers. The data were produced by immunoSEQ multiplex PCR, yet TCRdb's version contains in-frame clones alone and is incomplete. That table supplies the V and J calls and clone size; D and trimming were determined from the DNA. The sample gives 150,000 to 190,000 clones, approximately 80% of which show up once; approximately 9.4% is in the top ten. Sample: peripheral blood. The V and J genes are TRBV5-6 and TRBJ1-5, with D perhaps TRBD1 (5 bases). The source is a woman aged 50 to 65 with acute or convalescent COVID-19. The CDR3 DNA sequence: TGTGCCAGCAGCCTGGGCAGGGTAGATCAGCCCCAGCATTTT. It is translated as CASSLGRVDQPQHF.